The source of this T cell receptor (beta chain) is a study of T-cell reconstitution after alpha-beta-depleted transplantation in children. This clonotype was seen repeatedly, ten times or more. The authors prepared the TCRbeta library with unique molecular identifiers. TCRdb recomputed calls from the PCR reads with MiXCR, one row per CDR3 protein. The data hold around 600,000 distinct CDR3 sequences, with around 17% observed a single time. CDR3 length: 13 residues. The ends were cut back, 1 base at V and 5 bases at J, with 8 bases in the middle. Germline loops: CDR1 DFQATT, CDR2 SNEGSKA (reference sequence).

V usage is TRBV20-1 and J usage is TRBJ2-2; D is unclear. This TCR was sampled from a human donor who donated a stem cell graft to a child with acute myeloid leukemia. Sequencing used PBMCs from the stem cell graft donor, obtained from the stem cell graft. CDR3 in DNA: TGCAGTGCTAGAGGGCCGTTTACCGGGGAGCTGTTTTTT. Translated, it gives CSARGPFTGELFF.